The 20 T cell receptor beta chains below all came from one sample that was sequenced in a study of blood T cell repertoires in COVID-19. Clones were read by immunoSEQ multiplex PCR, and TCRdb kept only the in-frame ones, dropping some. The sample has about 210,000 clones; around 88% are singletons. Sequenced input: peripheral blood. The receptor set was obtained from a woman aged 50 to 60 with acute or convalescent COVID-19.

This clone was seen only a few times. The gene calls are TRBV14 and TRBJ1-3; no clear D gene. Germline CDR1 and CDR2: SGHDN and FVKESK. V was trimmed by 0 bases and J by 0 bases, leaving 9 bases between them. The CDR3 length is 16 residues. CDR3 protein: CASSQDMGFSGNTIYF. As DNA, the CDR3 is TGTGCCAGCAGCCAAGATATGGGCTTCTCTGGAAACACCATATATTTT.

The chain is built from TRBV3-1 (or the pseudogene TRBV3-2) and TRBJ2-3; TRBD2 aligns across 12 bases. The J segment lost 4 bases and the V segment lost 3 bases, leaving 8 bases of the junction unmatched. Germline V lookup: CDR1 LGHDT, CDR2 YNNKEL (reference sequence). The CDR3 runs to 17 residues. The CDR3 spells CASSQASGRGRADTQYF. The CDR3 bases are TGTGCCAGCAGCCAGGCTAGCGGGAGGGGGCGGGCAGATACGCAGTATTTT.

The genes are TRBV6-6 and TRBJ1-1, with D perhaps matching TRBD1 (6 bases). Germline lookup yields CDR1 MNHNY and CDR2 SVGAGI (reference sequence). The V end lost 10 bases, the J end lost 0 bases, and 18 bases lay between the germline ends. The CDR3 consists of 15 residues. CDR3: CAIDPGTLMNTEAFF. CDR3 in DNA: TGTGCCATCGACCCCGGGACACTCATGAACACTGAAGCTTTCTTT.

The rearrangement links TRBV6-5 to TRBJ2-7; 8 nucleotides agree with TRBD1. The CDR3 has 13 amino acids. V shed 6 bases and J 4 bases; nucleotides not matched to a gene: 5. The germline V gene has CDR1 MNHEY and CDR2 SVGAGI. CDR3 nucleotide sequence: TGTGCCAGCAGCGACTACAGGGGGTACGAGCAGTACTTC. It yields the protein CASSDYRGYEQYF.

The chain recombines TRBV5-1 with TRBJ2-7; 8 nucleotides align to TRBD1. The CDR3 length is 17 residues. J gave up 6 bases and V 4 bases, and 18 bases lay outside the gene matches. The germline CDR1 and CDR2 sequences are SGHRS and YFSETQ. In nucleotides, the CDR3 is TGCGCCAGCAGCCTGCTCGGTGCCGGACAGGGACCTACCGAGCAGTACTTC. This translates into CASSLLGAGQGPTEQYF.

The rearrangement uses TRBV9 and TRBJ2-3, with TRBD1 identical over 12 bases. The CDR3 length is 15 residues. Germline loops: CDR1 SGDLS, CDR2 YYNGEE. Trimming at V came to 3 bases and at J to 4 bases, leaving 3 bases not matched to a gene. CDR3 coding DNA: TGTGCCAGCAGCGCCGGGACAGGGGGCGCAGATACGCAGTATTTT. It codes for CASSAGTGGADTQYF.

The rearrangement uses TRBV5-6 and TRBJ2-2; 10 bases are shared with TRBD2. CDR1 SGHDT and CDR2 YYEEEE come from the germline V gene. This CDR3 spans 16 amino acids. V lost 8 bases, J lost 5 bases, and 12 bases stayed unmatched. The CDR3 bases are TGTGCCAGTCAGCTTGTGACTAGCGGGCGGACCGGGGAGCTGTTTTTT. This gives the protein CASQLVTSGRTGELFF.

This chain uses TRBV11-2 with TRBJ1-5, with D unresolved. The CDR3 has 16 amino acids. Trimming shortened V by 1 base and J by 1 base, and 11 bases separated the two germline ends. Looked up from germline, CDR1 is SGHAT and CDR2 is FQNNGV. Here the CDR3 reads CASSLVPGPSNQPQHF. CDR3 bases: TGTGCCAGCAGCTTAGTGCCAGGCCCCAGCAATCAGCCCCAGCATTTT. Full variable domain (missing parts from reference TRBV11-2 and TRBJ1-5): EAGVAQSPRYKIIEKRQSVAFWCNPISGHATLYWYQQILGQGPKLLIQFQNNGVVDDSQLPKDRFSAERLKGVDSTLKIQPAKLEDSAVYLCASSLVPGPSNQPQHFGDGTRLSIL.

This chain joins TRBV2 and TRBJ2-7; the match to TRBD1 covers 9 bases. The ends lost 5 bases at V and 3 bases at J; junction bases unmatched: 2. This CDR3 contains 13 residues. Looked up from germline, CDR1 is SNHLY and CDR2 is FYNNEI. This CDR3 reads CASSRTGDYEQYF. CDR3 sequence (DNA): TGTGCCAGCAGTAGGACAGGGGACTACGAGCAGTACTTC.

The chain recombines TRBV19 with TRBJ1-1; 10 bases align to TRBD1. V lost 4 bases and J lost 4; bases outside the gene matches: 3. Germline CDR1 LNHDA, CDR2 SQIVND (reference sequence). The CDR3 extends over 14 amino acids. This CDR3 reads CASSRQGAGTEAFF. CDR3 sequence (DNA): TGTGCCAGTAGTAGACAGGGGGCCGGCACTGAAGCTTTCTTT.

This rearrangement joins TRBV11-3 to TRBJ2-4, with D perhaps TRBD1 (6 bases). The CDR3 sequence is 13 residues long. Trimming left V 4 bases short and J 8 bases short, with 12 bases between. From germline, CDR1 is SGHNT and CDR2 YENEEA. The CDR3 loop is CASSSAGTHIQYF. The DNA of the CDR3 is TGTGCCAGCAGCTCCGCCGGGACACACATTCAGTACTTC. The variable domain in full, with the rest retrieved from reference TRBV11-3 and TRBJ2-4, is EAGVVQSPRYKIIEKKQPVAFWCNPISGHNTLYWYLQNLGQGPELLIRYENEEAVDDSQLPKDRFSAERLKGVDSTLKIQPAELGDSAVYLCASSSAGTHIQYFGAGTRLSVL.

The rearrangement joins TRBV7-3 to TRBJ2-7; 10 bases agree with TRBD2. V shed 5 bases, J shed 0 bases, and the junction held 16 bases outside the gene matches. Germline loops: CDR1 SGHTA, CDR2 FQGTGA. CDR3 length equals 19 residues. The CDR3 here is CASSPPGSGRGRPSYEQYF. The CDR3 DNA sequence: TGTGCCAGCAGCCCTCCCGGGAGCGGGAGGGGTCGTCCCTCCTACGAGCAGTACTTC. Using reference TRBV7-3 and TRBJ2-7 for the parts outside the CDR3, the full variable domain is GAGVSQTPSNKVTEKGKYVELRCDPISGHTALYWYRQSLGQGPEFLIYFQGTGAADDSGLPNDRFFAVRPEGSVSTLKIQRTERGDSAVYLCASSPPGSGRGRPSYEQYFGPGTRLTVT.

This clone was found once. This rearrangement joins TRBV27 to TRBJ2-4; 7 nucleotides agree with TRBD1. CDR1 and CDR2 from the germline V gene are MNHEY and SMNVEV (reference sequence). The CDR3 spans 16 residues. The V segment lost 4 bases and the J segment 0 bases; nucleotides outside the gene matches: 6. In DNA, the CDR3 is TGTGCCAGCAGTTCTCGGGACAGACTAGCCAAAAACATTCAGTACTTC. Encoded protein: CASSSRDRLAKNIQYF.

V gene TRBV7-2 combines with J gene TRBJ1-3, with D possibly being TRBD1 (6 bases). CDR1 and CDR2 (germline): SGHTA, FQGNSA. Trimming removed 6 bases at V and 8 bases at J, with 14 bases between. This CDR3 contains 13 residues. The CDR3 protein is CASSLGGQDTIYF. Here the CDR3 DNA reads TGTGCCAGCAGTCTGGGGGGGCAGGACACCATATATTTT.

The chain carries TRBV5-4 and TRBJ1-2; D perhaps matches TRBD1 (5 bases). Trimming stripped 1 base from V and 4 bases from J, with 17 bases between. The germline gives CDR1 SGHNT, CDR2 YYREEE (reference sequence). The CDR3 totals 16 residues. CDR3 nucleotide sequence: TGTGCCAGCAGCTTGCCGATGACAGCTACCAGCTATGGCTACACCTTC. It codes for CASSLPMTATSYGYTF.

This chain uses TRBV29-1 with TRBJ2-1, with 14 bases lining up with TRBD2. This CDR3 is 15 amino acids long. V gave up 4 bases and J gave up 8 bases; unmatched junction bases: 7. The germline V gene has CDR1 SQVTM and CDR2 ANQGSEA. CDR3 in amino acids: CSVVPGTSGSDEQFF. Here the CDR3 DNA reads TGCAGCGTTGTCCCTGGGACTAGCGGGAGTGATGAGCAGTTCTTC.

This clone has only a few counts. The CDR3 region has the DNA TGTGCCAGCAGCTTAGCCGGGATTGGACTCTACAATGAGCAGTTCTTC. Its translation is CASSLAGIGLYNEQFF. The chain uses TRBV11-3 and TRBJ2-1, with D possibly matching TRBD2 (5 bases). The V end lost 1 base, the J end lost 3 bases, and 13 bases lay between the germline ends. The CDR3 has 16 residues. Per the germline V gene, CDR1 is SGHNT and CDR2 is YENEEA.

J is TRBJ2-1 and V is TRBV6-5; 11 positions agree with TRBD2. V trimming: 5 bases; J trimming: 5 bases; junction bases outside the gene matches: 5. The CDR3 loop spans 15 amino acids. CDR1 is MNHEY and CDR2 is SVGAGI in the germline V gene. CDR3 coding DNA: TGTGCCAGCAGTCCTCCGGGACTAGCGGACAATGAGCAGTTCTTC. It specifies CASSPPGLADNEQFF.

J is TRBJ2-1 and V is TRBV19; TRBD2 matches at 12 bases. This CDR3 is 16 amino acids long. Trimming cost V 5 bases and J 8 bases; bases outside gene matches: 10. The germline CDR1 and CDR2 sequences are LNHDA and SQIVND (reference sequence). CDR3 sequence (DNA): TGTGCCAGTAGTGACCCGACTAGCGGGAGAAGAGATGAGCAGTTCTTC. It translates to CASSDPTSGRRDEQFF.

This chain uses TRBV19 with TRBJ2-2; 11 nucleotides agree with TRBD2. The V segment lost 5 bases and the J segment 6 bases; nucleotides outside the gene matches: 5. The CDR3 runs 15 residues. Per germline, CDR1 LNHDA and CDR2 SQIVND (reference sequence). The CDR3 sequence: CASSDSGRVPGELFF. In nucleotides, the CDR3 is TGTGCCAGTAGTGATAGCGGGAGGGTCCCCGGGGAGCTGTTTTTT.